The 27 T cell receptor beta chains in this list originate from one sample, sequenced in a study of blood T cell repertoires in COVID-19. Clones were read by immunoSEQ multiplex PCR, and TCRdb kept only the in-frame ones, dropping some. The data contain 50,000 or so clones, around 89% of them singletons. The sequenced sample was peripheral blood. Receptor source: a man aged 55 to 69 with active COVID-19.

The CDR3 here is CASSPQQGIPYGYTF. The CDR3 bases are TGCGCCAGCAGCCCCCAACAGGGAATTCCCTATGGCTACACCTTC. The V and J genes are TRBV5-1 and TRBJ1-2, with D perhaps matching TRBD1 (6 bases). The V end was cut by 4 bases, the J end by 4 bases, with 17 bases between. The CDR3 extends over 15 amino acids. CDR1 and CDR2 (germline): SGHRS, YFSETQ. The entire variable domain, with the rest obtained from reference TRBV5-1 and TRBJ1-2, is as follows: KAGVTQTPRYLIKTRGQQVTLSCSPISGHRSVSWYQQTPGQGLQFLFEYFSETQRNKGNFPGRFSGRQFSNSRSEMNVSTLELGDSALYLCASSPQQGIPYGYTFGSGTRLTVV.

The chain couples TRBV7-3 to TRBJ1-2, with TRBD1 matching 10 bases. From germline, CDR1 is SGHTA and CDR2 FQGTGA. V lost 5 bases, J lost 8 bases, and 8 bases stayed unmatched. There are 14 residues in the CDR3. The CDR3 nucleotides are TGTGCCAGCAGCCCCGGGGGACAGGGGATCGGCTACACCTTC. Its translation is CASSPGGQGIGYTF.

The CDR3 loop is CAWSVTGLSQPQHF. CDR3 nucleotide sequence: TGTGCCTGGAGTGTAACAGGGTTAAGTCAGCCCCAGCATTTT. This chain links TRBV30 with TRBJ1-5, with D possibly matching TRBD1 (6 bases). Germline V gene sequence: CDR1 GTSNPN, CDR2 SVGIG (reference sequence). Trimming cost V 0 bases and J 6 bases, with 12 bases left between them. This CDR3 has 14 amino acids. Complete variable domain (other parts from reference TRBV30 and TRBJ1-5): SQTIHQWPATLVQPVGSPLSLECTVEGTSNPNLYWYRQAAGRGLQLLFYSVGIGQISSEVPQNLSASRPQDRQFILSSKKLLLSDSGFYLCAWSVTGLSQPQHFGDGTRLSIL.

This chain uses TRBV30 with TRBJ1-6, with D perhaps TRBD1 (5 bases). Germline lookup yields CDR1 GTSNPN and CDR2 SVGIG (reference sequence). The CDR3 is 13 amino acids. V lost 5 bases, J lost 9 bases, and 14 bases lay in between. The CDR3 here is CAWGIDQGSPLHF. CDR3 nucleotides: TGTGCCTGGGGGATCGATCAGGGTTCACCCCTCCACTTT.

This clone was observed a handful of times. The J gene is TRBJ2-7, the V gene TRBV6-1, with D maybe TRBD2 (5 bases). CDR3 length: 15 residues. Looked up from germline, CDR1 is MNHNS and CDR2 is SASEGT. V was clipped by 3 bases and J by 3 bases, with 15 bases between them. The CDR3 spells CASSDAAGLDYEQYF. Here the CDR3 DNA reads TGTGCCAGCAGTGATGCCGCAGGACTCGACTACGAGCAGTACTTC.

The gene calls are TRBV3-1 (or the pseudogene TRBV3-2) and TRBJ2-5, with D possibly being TRBD1 (8 bases). The ends were cut back, 4 bases at V and 4 bases at J, with 19 bases in the middle. The CDR3 has 16 amino acids. Per germline, CDR1 LGHDT and CDR2 YNNKEL (reference sequence). The CDR3 bases are TGTGCCAGCAGCCGCGAAGCGGGACAGGTGGGAGAGACCCAGTACTTC. As protein: CASSREAGQVGETQYF.

This chain links TRBV6-4 with TRBJ2-2; TRBD1 matches 7 bases. J gave up 1 base and V 3 bases, and 2 bases lay outside the gene matches. The CDR3 runs to 15 residues. In germline, CDR1 is MRHNA, CDR2 SNTAGT. The CDR3 bases are TGTGCCAGCAGTGAAAGGGACAGGAACACCGGGGAGCTGTTTTTT. Translation: CASSERDRNTGELFF.

The rearrangement joins TRBV29-1 to TRBJ2-5, with 9 bases lining up with TRBD1. The CDR3 spans 15 residues. Germline V gene data show CDR1 as SQVTM and CDR2 as ANQGSEA. The trim removed 4 bases at V and 5 bases at J, leaving 11 bases unmatched. In nucleotides, the CDR3 is TGCAGCGTTGTGGGGCTCACAGGGGGCGCGGAGACCCAGTACTTC. It codes for CSVVGLTGGAETQYF.

V and J are TRBV28 and TRBJ2-5; TRBD1 is a possible D gene (6 bases). This CDR3 has 14 residues. Looked up from germline, CDR1 is MDHEN and CDR2 is SYDVKM. V was cut by 7 bases and J by 3 bases, with 15 bases left in between. The DNA of the CDR3 is TGTGCCAGCATGGTAGGGGGAGTCGAAGAGACCCAGTACTTC. It encodes CASMVGGVEETQYF. Full variable domain (remainder filled in from reference TRBV28 and TRBJ2-5): DVKVTQSSRYLVKRTGEKVFLECVQDMDHENMFWYRQDPGLGLRLIYFSYDVKMKEKGDIPEGYSVSREKKERFSLILESASTNQTSMYLCASMVGGVEETQYFGPGTRLLVL.

The chain employs TRBV18 and TRBJ2-4; 7 nucleotides agree with TRBD1. The V gene's germline CDR1 is KGHSH and CDR2 LQKENI. Trimming removed 3 bases from V and 0 bases from J; junction bases left unmatched: 8. The CDR3 is made up of 17 amino acids. CDR3: CASSPGQPTLAKNIQYF. CDR3 bases: TGTGCCAGCTCACCGGGACAGCCAACACTAGCCAAAAACATTCAGTACTTC.

This chain joins TRBV7-9 and TRBJ2-1; 9 bases fit TRBD1. The CDR3 runs to 16 residues. The V segment lost 2 bases and the J segment 2 bases; nucleotides outside the gene matches: 4. Germline V CDR1 and CDR2: SEHNR, FQNEAQ (reference sequence). The CDR3 DNA follows: TGTGCCAGCAGCTTAAGAGGGACAGGGACCTACAATGAGCAGTTCTTC. It encodes CASSLRGTGTYNEQFF.

J is TRBJ2-1 and V is TRBV3-1 (or the pseudogene TRBV3-2); tentatively, D is TRBD2 (6 bases). V lost 4 bases to trimming and J lost 9 bases, with 10 bases between them. Germline V gives CDR1 LGHDT, CDR2 YNNKEL (reference sequence). This CDR3 region has 12 residues. CDR3 in DNA: TGTGCCAGCAGCCTTGGGGGGTTTGAGCAGTTCTTC. Its protein product is CASSLGGFEQFF.

V gene TRBV4-2 combines with J gene TRBJ2-3, with D possibly matching TRBD2 (7 bases). Germline V lookup: CDR1 LGHNA, CDR2 YNFKEQ. Trimming pared 4 bases from V and 5 bases from J, leaving 16 bases between. The CDR3 has 15 residues. CDR3 DNA: TGTGCCAGCAGCCCGCCCTCGGGGGGCGGAGATACGCAGTATTTT. Encoded protein: CASSPPSGGGDTQYF.

V usage is TRBV10-3 and J usage is TRBJ2-5; weak D call: TRBD2 (6 bases). The CDR3 totals 14 residues. Germline loops: CDR1 ENHRY, CDR2 SYGVKD. The V end was cut by 0 bases, the J end by 4 bases, with 9 bases between. The CDR3 DNA is TGTGCCATCAGTGAGTCGGAGGGGCGAGAGACCCAGTACTTC. It codes for CAISESEGRETQYF.

This chain connects TRBV30 to TRBJ2-1; 7 bases are a match to TRBD1. Per germline, CDR1 GTSNPN and CDR2 SVGIG (reference sequence). The V gene end was trimmed by 2 bases and the J gene end by 3 bases; junction bases not matched to a gene: 4. The CDR3 is 14 residues long. CDR3 nucleotide sequence: TGTGCCTGGAGTAAACAGGGGAGCTACAATGAGCAGTTCTTC. Protein: CAWSKQGSYNEQFF.

A note on this clone: Additional DNA sequences in this sample encode the identical CDR3. The chain links TRBV9 to TRBJ2-5, with a tentative D call TRBD1 (6 bases). The CDR3 has 13 amino acids. Germline V gene lookup returns CDR1 SGDLS and CDR2 YYNGEE. V gave up 0 bases and J gave up 3 bases, with 6 bases separating them. This chain's CDR3 is CASSVGTEETQYF. CDR3 nucleotide sequence: TGTGCCAGCAGCGTAGGGACAGAAGAGACCCAGTACTTC.

J is TRBJ2-1 and V is TRBV7-3, with D hard to call. Germline assignment: CDR1 SGHTA and CDR2 FQGTGA. The CDR3 consists of 18 residues. V was shortened by 5 bases and J by 0 bases, with 20 bases between the two germline ends. As DNA, the CDR3 is TGTGCCAGCAGCCCAAGGCAACTATCGATTAGCTCCTACAATGAGCAGTTCTTC. It yields the protein CASSPRQLSISSYNEQFF.

The chain employs TRBV19 and TRBJ2-5, with 8 bases matching TRBD2. Germline CDR1 and CDR2: LNHDA and SQIVND (reference sequence). This CDR3 is built from 15 residues. Germline trimming cut 7 bases from V and 4 bases from J; bases unmatched to any gene: 11. The CDR3 sequence: CASTQGISGVETQYF. CDR3 coding DNA: TGTGCCAGTACCCAAGGAATTAGCGGGGTAGAGACCCAGTACTTC.

The gene calls are TRBV7-2 and TRBJ1-1; 11 bases line up with TRBD1. Germline CDR1 is SGHTA and CDR2 is FQGNSA. This CDR3 contains 18 residues. The trim removed 2 bases at V and 3 bases at J, leaving 11 bases unmatched. The CDR3 nucleotides read TGTGCCAGCAGCTTATATTCCCGGACAGGGGGCACCTACACTGAAGCTTTCTTT. It encodes CASSLYSRTGGTYTEAFF.

This sequence joins TRBV19 and TRBJ2-2; a weak D match, TRBD1 (5 bases). The CDR3 has 15 residues. The germline V gene encodes CDR1 LNHDA and CDR2 SQIVND (reference sequence). Trimming removed 4 bases from V and 3 bases from J, with 12 bases in between. The CDR3 bases are TGTGCCAGTAGTAACACAGGAGTCGACACCGGGGAGCTGTTTTTT. This gives the protein CASSNTGVDTGELFF.

This rearrangement joins TRBV7-2 to TRBJ2-7; TRBD2 agrees at 12 bases. J lost 7 bases, V lost 9 bases, and 7 bases had no gene match. Germline assignment: CDR1 SGHTA and CDR2 FQGNSA. This CDR3 spans 13 amino acids. The CDR3 sequence is CASRPGTSGEQYF. DNA of the CDR3: TGTGCCAGTCGCCCCGGGACTAGCGGGGAGCAGTACTTC.

V gene TRBV5-1 combines with J gene TRBJ2-5; TRBD2 matches at 11 bases. The CDR3 is 11 amino acids. V trimming: 3 bases; J trimming: 14 bases; junction bases outside the gene matches: 3. Germline V lookup: CDR1 SGHRS, CDR2 YFSETQ. CDR3 sequence: CASSSGLAVYF. Here the CDR3 DNA reads TGCGCCAGCAGCTCGGGACTAGCGGTTTACTTC.

The rearrangement joins TRBV5-1 to TRBJ1-1; tentative D call: TRBD1 (6 bases). This CDR3 has 13 residues. V was pared by 4 bases and J by 8 bases, with 15 bases between. The germline V gene encodes CDR1 SGHRS and CDR2 YFSETQ. CDR3 protein: CASSPGTLVEAFF. The DNA for the CDR3 is TGCGCCAGCAGCCCCGGGACACTCGTCGAAGCTTTCTTT.

This clone showed up just once. This CDR3 is CSVIWTGGTYEQYF. The CDR3, as DNA: TGCAGCGTCATCTGGACAGGGGGGACCTACGAGCAGTACTTC. V is TRBV29-1 and J is TRBJ2-7, with 10 bases fitting TRBD1. The CDR3 extends over 14 amino acids. The V segment lost 6 bases and the J segment 2 bases; nucleotides outside the gene matches: 7. Germline V gives CDR1 SQVTM, CDR2 ANQGSEA.

This clone was observed a single time. The chain is built from TRBV5-1 and TRBJ1-3; D uncertain. Looked up from germline, CDR1 is SGHRS and CDR2 is YFSETQ. V lost 0 bases and J 4 bases, leaving 11 bases between the germline ends. This CDR3 is 15 amino acids long. CDR3 nucleotide sequence: TGCGCCAGCAGCTTGGGATCCTCGAGAGGAAACACCATATATTTT. Translation: CASSLGSSRGNTIYF.

The chain combines TRBV4-1 with TRBJ2-3; no clear D gene. The CDR3 is 14 amino acids. Trimming took 0 bases from V and 9 from J, leaving 13 bases between them. Germline values: CDR1 MGHRA, CDR2 YSYEKL. CDR3: CASSQDPEAGTQYF. CDR3 nucleotide sequence: TGCGCCAGCAGCCAAGATCCAGAAGCCGGGACGCAGTATTTT.

The genes are TRBV30 and TRBJ1-5; D ambiguous. CDR1 is GTSNPN and CDR2 is SVGIG in the germline V gene (reference sequence). The CDR3 extends over 14 amino acids. The V gene lost 6 bases and the J gene lost 0 bases, with 12 bases spanning the gap. CDR3 protein: CACRSGNSNQPQHF. CDR3 in DNA: TGTGCCTGCCGTTCAGGAAATAGCAATCAGCCCCAGCATTTT.